This TCR beta chain was found in a study of glioma-infiltrating T cells after dendritic cell vaccination. Study-level information: At biweekly intervals, patients got three intradermal dendritic cell vaccine injections.

Isocitrate dehydrogenase mutation was absent in all glioblastoma patients. PBMC sampling occurred before vaccination, two weeks after the third dose, and at progression. Generated by immunoSEQ multiplex PCR, the TCRdb table keeps only in-frame clones and is missing some. This table holds roughly 90,000 clones, 65% to 90% found once. V dropped 3 bases and J dropped 0; count of bases not matched to a gene: 3. This CDR3 is built from 17 residues. Germline V lookup: CDR1 SGHVS, CDR2 FNYEAQ. Remarks on this clone: Antigen unknown.

General study results and limits: The cohort had few patients with full blood and tumor sets.

The receptor's source is a human donor with glioblastoma. The rearrangement uses TRBV7-6 and TRBJ2-2; 11 positions match TRBD2. Sample: blood, taken before dendritic cell vaccination. In DNA, the CDR3 is TGTGCCAGCAGCTTTTCGGGACTAGCGGCGAACACCGGGGAGCTGTTTTTT. Protein product: CASSFSGLAANTGELFF.